This T cell receptor (beta chain) was captured in a study of cytomegalovirus exposure and HLA in healthy donors. Regarding the study as a whole: Later analysis showed TCR association rates varying by HLA locus, highest for DRB1 and lowest for HLA-C. A likely sequencing artifact accounted for one observed cluster of highly shared sequence variants. There were several of the most significant clusters that appeared linked to common viral pathogens in a later analysis. A prior analysis recorded that most TCR beta V segments were productive about 87% or about 30% of the time.

J lost 4 bases, V lost 0 bases, and 3 bases had no gene match. CDR3 length equals 15 residues. Germline CDR1 reads SGHKS; CDR2 reads YYEKEE (reference sequence). Primers for the PCR totalled 60 Vbeta and 13 Jbeta. Measured with immunoSEQ multiplex PCR; TCRdb has only the in-frame clones, and not every one. This sample has 110,000 to 150,000 clones, with 84% found just once. Details on this clone: The antigen remains unidentified.

The clonotype was recovered from a boy between 2 and 10 years old in good health and CMV-seronegative. What was sequenced was PBMCs. The chain couples TRBV5-5 to TRBJ2-4; 8 bases are shared with TRBD2. The CDR3 is CASSLVLAGKNIQYF. CDR3 nucleotides: TGTGCCAGCAGCTTGGTGTTAGCGGGGAAAAACATTCAGTACTTC.